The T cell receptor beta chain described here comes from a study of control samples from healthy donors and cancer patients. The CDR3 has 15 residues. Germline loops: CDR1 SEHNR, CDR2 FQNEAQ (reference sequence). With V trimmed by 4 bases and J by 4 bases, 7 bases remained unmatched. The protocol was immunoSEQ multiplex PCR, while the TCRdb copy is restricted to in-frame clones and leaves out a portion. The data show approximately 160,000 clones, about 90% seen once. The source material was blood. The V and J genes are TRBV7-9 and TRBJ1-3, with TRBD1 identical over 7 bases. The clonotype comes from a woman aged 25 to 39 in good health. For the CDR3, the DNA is TGTGCCAGCAGCTCCTGGGACAGCAGAGGAAACACCATATATTTT. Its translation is CASSSWDSRGNTIYF.